The next 7 T cell receptor beta chains were all read from a single sample in a study of shared clonotypes between healthy human individuals. Naive CD8 cells were CD45RO-negative, positively selected for CCR7, excluding terminally differentiated effector memory CD45RA+ cells. The data were produced by immunoSEQ multiplex PCR, yet TCRdb's version contains in-frame clones alone and is incomplete. The sample carries some 2.1 million clones, 93% recorded once. The sequencing input was naive CD8+ T cells from PBMCs. The source is a man aged 18 to 30 in good health. Some clones in this sample may be carry-over from other donors' samples.

The CDR3 reads CASSPRDRPEEQYF. The CDR3 DNA sequence: TGTGCCAGCAGCCCGCGGGACAGACCGGAGGAGCAGTACTTC. The gene calls are TRBV11-3 and TRBJ2-7; TRBD1 is a possible D gene (7 bases). Germline lookup yields CDR1 SGHNT and CDR2 YENEEA. The germline V and J ends were trimmed by 5 bases and 7 bases, with 18 bases remaining between them. This CDR3 contains 14 residues.

The sample holds a few counts of this clone. The V gene is TRBV7-9, the J gene TRBJ1-5, with no clear D. The CDR3 contains 11 residues. CDR1 SEHNR and CDR2 FQNEAQ come from the germline V gene (reference sequence). Deletions cut 1 base from V and 9 bases from J, with 4 bases between. CDR3 region: CASSLEGPQHF. The CDR3 DNA reads TGTGCCAGCAGCTTAGAGGGGCCCCAGCATTTT. The full variable domain, rest sourced from reference TRBV7-9 and TRBJ1-5, is DTGVSQNPRHKITKRGQNVTFRCDPISEHNRLYWYRQTLGQGPEFLTYFQNEAQLEKSRLLSDRFSAERPKGSFSTLEIQRTEQGDSAMYLCASSLEGPQHFGDGTRLSIL.

To note about this clone: This sample includes further DNA sequences coding for the same CDR3. This chain uses TRBV10-1 with TRBJ2-7; the D is unclear. In germline, CDR1 is WNHNN, CDR2 SYGVQD (reference sequence). V dropped 0 bases and J dropped 0 bases, with 3 bases sitting between them. This CDR3 has 13 residues. The CDR3 nucleotides are TGCGCCAGCAGTGAGTCTTCCTCCTACGAGCAGTACTTC. It encodes CASSESSSYEQYF.

V and J are TRBV14 and TRBJ2-6; D is unclear. V was clipped by 1 base and J by 0 bases, with 16 bases between them. Germline V gene data show CDR1 as SGHDN and CDR2 as FVKESK. The CDR3 is 19 residues long. The CDR3 DNA reads as TGTGCCAGCAGCCAAGGACTGCCCCGGGCTAGCTCTGGGGCCAACGTCCTGACTTTC. Translating it yields CASSQGLPRASSGANVLTF.

The V and J genes are TRBV27 and TRBJ2-1; perhaps TRBD2 as D (5 bases). CDR3 length: 17 amino acids. V was pared by 2 bases and J by 7 bases, with 21 bases between. Germline V gene data show CDR1 as MNHEY and CDR2 as SMNVEV (reference sequence). The CDR3 loop is CASSLAGVRVRRNEQFF. The CDR3 coding sequence is TGTGCCAGCAGTTTAGCCGGGGTGAGGGTTCGAAGAAATGAGCAGTTCTTC.

The rearrangement joins TRBV10-2 to TRBJ2-5, with a weak D call TRBD2 (6 bases). The CDR3 has 15 amino acids. Trimming left V 0 bases short and J 9 bases short, with 17 bases between. CDR1 is WSHSY, CDR2 SAAADI, per germline. CDR3 sequence: CASSESTRGGRPQYF. DNA of the CDR3: TGCGCCAGCAGTGAGTCGACTCGGGGAGGCCGGCCCCAGTACTTC.

V gene TRBV11-2 combines with J gene TRBJ2-7; D gene unclear. The CDR3 runs to 14 residues. Trimming shortened V by 5 bases and J by 6 bases, and 17 bases separated the two germline ends. From germline, CDR1 is SGHAT and CDR2 FQNNGV. The DNA of the CDR3 is TGTGCCAGCAGCCCGCCCCTCGGTAGTCGCGAGCAGTACTTC. Translation: CASSPPLGSREQYF. Variable domain in full (rest from reference TRBV11-2 and TRBJ2-7): EAGVAQSPRYKIIEKRQSVAFWCNPISGHATLYWYQQILGQGPKLLIQFQNNGVVDDSQLPKDRFSAERLKGVDSTLKIQPAKLEDSAVYLCASSPPLGSREQYFGPGTRLTVT.